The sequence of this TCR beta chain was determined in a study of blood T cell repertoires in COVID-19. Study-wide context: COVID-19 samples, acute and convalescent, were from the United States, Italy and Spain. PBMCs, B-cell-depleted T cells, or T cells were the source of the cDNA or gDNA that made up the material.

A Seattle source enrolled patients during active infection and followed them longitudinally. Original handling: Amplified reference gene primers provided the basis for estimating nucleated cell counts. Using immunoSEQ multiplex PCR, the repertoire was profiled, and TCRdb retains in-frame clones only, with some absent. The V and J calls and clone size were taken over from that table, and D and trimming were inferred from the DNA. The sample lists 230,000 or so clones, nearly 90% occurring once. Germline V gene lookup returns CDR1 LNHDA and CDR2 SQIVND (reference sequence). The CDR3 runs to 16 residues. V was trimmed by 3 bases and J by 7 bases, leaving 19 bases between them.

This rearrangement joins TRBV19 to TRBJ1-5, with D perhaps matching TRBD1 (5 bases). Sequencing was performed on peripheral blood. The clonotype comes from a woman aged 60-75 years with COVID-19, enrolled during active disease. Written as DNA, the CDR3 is TGTGCCAGTAGTATCACCGGCGGGGGGAGAGGGCAGCCCCAGCATTTT. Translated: CASSITGGGRGQPQHF.